A selection of T cell receptor beta chains follows, all from one sample in a study of blood T cell repertoires in COVID-19. Sequencing used immunoSEQ multiplex PCR; TCRdb keeps in-frame clones, though not all of them. Of around 160,000 clones in the sample, about 87% were seen once. The specimen was peripheral blood. The receptors here all came from a woman in her 70s with COVID-19, enrolled during active disease. CDR3s include the opening cysteine and the closing phenylalanine or tryptophan. A D gene is named only where the DNA matches it firmly. The size entry is marked missing in some rows and otherwise reads once, few, many or a size class.

j_gene,v_gene,abundance,d_gene,CDR3aa,CDR3nt
TRBJ1-6,TRBV6-6,-,TRBD1,CASSSQGSDNSPLHF,TGTGCCAGCAGTTCACAGGGGAGTGATAATTCACCCCTCCACTTT
TRBJ1-2,TRBV3-1/TRBV3-2,-,TRBD1,CASSRGQSQGYTF,TGTGCCAGCAGTCGGGGACAGTCACAAGGCTACACCTTC
TRBJ2-2,TRBV19,once,-,CASTGRTGNTGELFF,TGTGCCAGTACAGGCCGGACGGGAAACACCGGGGAGCTGTTTTTT
TRBJ1-3,TRBV28,-,-,CASSPPKTGLRAGNTIYF,TGTGCCAGCAGCCCCCCGAAGACAGGCCTAAGGGCTGGAAACACCATATATTTT
TRBJ2-7,TRBV5-1,-,TRBD1,CASRDFRQGAYEQYF,TGCGCCAGCAGGGACTTCAGACAGGGGGCCTACGAGCAGTACTTC
TRBJ2-3,TRBV7-2,-,TRBD2,CASSLEGRGGTDTQYF,TGTGCCAGCAGCTTAGAGGGGCGGGGGGGCACAGATACGCAGTATTTT
TRBJ1-5,TRBV19,-,-,CASSIGRSNQPQHF,TGTGCCAGTAGTATAGGGCGGTCGAATCAGCCCCAGCATTTT
TRBJ2-7,TRBV7-6,-,TRBD2,CASSLASGGYEQYF,TGTGCCAGCAGCTTAGCTAGCGGGGGCTACGAGCAGTACTTC
TRBJ2-3,TRBV30,once,-,CAWKYSSTDTQYF,TGTGCCTGGAAATACAGTTCTACAGATACGCAGTATTTT
TRBJ1-5,TRBV6-1,-,-,CASSEALTATVNQPQHF,TGTGCCAGCAGTGAAGCGCTAACTGCGACAGTTAATCAGCCCCAGCATTTT
TRBJ2-5,TRBV29-1,-,TRBD2,CRVGGRGGAETQYF,TGCCGCGTGGGGGGCCGGGGGGGGGCCGAGACCCAGTACTTC
TRBJ2-7,TRBV3-1/TRBV3-2,once,-,CASSALTGHYEQYF,TGTGCCAGCAGCGCGCTGACAGGTCACTACGAGCAGTACTTC
TRBJ2-2,TRBV10-3,-,TRBD2,CAISGRTSGGNVRAGELFF,TGTGCCATCAGTGGGAGGACTAGCGGGGGAAACGTACGGGCCGGGGAGCTGTTTTTT
TRBJ1-6,TRBV5-1,-,-,CASSTSSYNSPLHF,TGCGCCAGCAGCACCAGCTCCTATAATTCACCCCTCCACTTT
TRBJ2-7,TRBV5-6,-,-,CASSLAAGLTYEQYF,TGTGCCAGCAGCTTGGCAGCGGGTTTAACCTACGAGCAGTACTTC
TRBJ1-6,TRBV18,-,-,CASSPGQSNSPLHF,TGTGCCAGCTCACCAGGGCAGAGTAATTCACCCCTCCACTTT
TRBJ1-6,TRBV7-2,-,-,CASSVLYNSPLHF,TGTGCCAGCAGCGTTCTTTATAATTCACCCCTCCACTTT
TRBJ1-2,TRBV4-2,once,-,CASSQEERQDYGYTF,TGTGCCAGCAGCCAAGAGGAGAGGCAAGACTATGGCTACACCTTC
TRBJ2-7,TRBV19,-,TRBD1,CASSTTGAPSYEQYF,TGTGCCAGTAGTACAACAGGGGCCCCCTCGTACGAGCAGTACTTC
TRBJ2-1,TRBV19,-,TRBD2,CASSIGSGGISYNEQFF,TGTGCCAGTAGTATAGGTAGCGGGGGTATCTCCTACAATGAGCAGTTCTTC
TRBJ1-3,TRBV28,-,-,CASSPSDNSGNTIYF,TGTGCCAGCAGTCCTTCGGACAACTCTGGAAACACCATATATTTT
TRBJ2-1,TRBV5-1,-,TRBD2,CASSLGLAGAFYNEQFF,TGCGCCAGCAGCTTAGGACTAGCGGGGGCCTTCTACAATGAGCAGTTCTTC
TRBJ1-2,TRBV10-3,-,TRBD1,CAISVGDRTTYGYTF,TGTGCCATCAGTGTCGGGGACAGAACCACCTATGGCTACACCTTC
TRBJ2-5,TRBV5-1,few,TRBD1,CASSPDRGKTQYF,TGCGCCAGCAGCCCGGACAGGGGAAAGACCCAGTACTTC
TRBJ1-1,TRBV5-6,-,-,CASSLDRKYTEAFF,TGTGCCAGCAGCTTGGACAGAAAGTACACTGAAGCTTTCTTT
TRBJ1-3,TRBV27,-,-,CASSGSPRDTIYF,TGTGCCAGCAGTGGCTCGCCGCGGGACACCATATATTTT
TRBJ1-6,TRBV5-6,-,TRBD1,CASSLGTGLGSPLHF,TGTGCCAGCAGCTTGGGGACAGGGCTTGGATCACCCCTCCACTTT